This T cell receptor (beta chain) is from a study of OX40 agonist ivuxolimab in advanced cancers. Study-level results: CD8+ T cells were the subset that, on average, had more expanded clones than CD4+. Among the lowest peripheral clonal expansion occurred in 0.1-3.0 mg/kg partial responders.

As to this clone: Antigen unknown.

Profiling relied on immunoSEQ multiplex PCR, and the TCRdb table lists in-frame clones only, not all of them. The data contain 65,000 or so clones, roughly 89% of them singletons. CDR1 is SGHAT and CDR2 is FQNNGV in the germline V gene. V was clipped by 4 bases and J by 0 bases, with 10 bases between them. The CDR3 sequence is 15 residues long. The clonotype comes from an adult with an advanced solid tumor such as melanoma, head and neck, liver or kidney cancer. The rearrangement joins TRBV11-2 to TRBJ1-3, with D possibly TRBD1 on 6 matching bases. The source material was CD4+ or CD8+ T cells sorted from blood, sampled in a trial of the OX40 agonist ivuxolimab. CDR3 sequence reads: CASSSQGNSGNTIYF. DNA of the CDR3: TGTGCCAGCAGCTCACAGGGTAACTCTGGAAACACCATATATTTT. Full variable domain (outside the CDR3, taken from reference TRBV11-2 and TRBJ1-3): EAGVAQSPRYKIIEKRQSVAFWCNPISGHATLYWYQQILGQGPKLLIQFQNNGVVDDSQLPKDRFSAERLKGVDSTLKIQPAKLEDSAVYLCASSSQGNSGNTIYFGEGSWLTVV.